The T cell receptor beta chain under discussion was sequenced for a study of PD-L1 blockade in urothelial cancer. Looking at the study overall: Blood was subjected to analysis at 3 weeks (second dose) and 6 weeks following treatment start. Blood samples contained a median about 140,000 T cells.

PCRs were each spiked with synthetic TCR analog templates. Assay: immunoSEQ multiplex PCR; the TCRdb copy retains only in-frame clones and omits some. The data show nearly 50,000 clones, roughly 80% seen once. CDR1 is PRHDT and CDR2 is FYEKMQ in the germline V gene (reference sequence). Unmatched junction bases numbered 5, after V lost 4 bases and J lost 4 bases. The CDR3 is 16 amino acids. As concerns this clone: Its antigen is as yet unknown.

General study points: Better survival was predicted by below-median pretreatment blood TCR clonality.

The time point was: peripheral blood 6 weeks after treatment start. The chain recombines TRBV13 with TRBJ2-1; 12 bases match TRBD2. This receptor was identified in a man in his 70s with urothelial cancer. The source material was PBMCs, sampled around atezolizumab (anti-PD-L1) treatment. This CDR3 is CASSSTTSGGYNEQFF. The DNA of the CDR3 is TGTGCCAGCAGCTCTACGACTAGCGGGGGTTACAATGAGCAGTTCTTC.